The 19 T cell receptor beta chains below were found in one sample sequenced in a study of beta chain features in type 1 diabetes. The sequenced template was cDNA made from the entire isolated RNA. The method was immunoSEQ multiplex PCR; TCRdb's version includes in-frame clones alone and lacks a portion of them. The sample yields 350,000 to 450,000 clones, less than 15% seen once. The sample comprised naive CD4+ T cells from blood. These receptors all come from a young woman in good health.

This clone was seen only a few times. This chain links TRBV7-2 with TRBJ1-2; D is perhaps TRBD1 (5 bases). V gave up 0 bases and J gave up 4 bases, with 9 bases separating them. Germline V gene data show CDR1 as SGHTA and CDR2 as FQGNSA. This CDR3 region has 14 residues. Written as DNA, the CDR3 is TGTGCCAGCAGCTTAGCGAGGACAATCTATGGCTACACCTTC. This sequence encodes CASSLARTIYGYTF.

V and J are TRBV6-5 and TRBJ2-7; TRBD1 aligns across 10 bases. The CDR3 runs 14 residues. With V trimmed by 6 bases and J by 3 bases, 5 bases remained unmatched. Per the germline V gene, CDR1 is MNHEY and CDR2 is SVGAGI. In nucleotides, the CDR3 is TGTGCCAGCAGATCGGGACAGGGGAACTACGAGCAGTACTTC. Translating it yields CASRSGQGNYEQYF.

This chain links TRBV5-5 with TRBJ2-1; 8 nucleotides align to TRBD2. The length of the CDR3 is 14 residues. CDR1 SGHKS and CDR2 YYEKEE come from the germline V gene (reference sequence). With 4 bases clipped from V and 7 bases from J, the junction kept 7 bases outside the gene matches. As DNA, the CDR3 is TGTGCCAGCAGCCCGGTGGGACTAGTAAATGAGCAGTTCTTC. It yields the protein CASSPVGLVNEQFF.

This rearrangement joins TRBV29-1 to TRBJ2-3, with 7 bases fitting TRBD2. The CDR3 contains 15 residues. CDR1 is SQVTM, CDR2 ANQGSEA, per germline. The J segment lost 2 bases and the V segment lost 6 bases, leaving 11 bases of the junction unmatched. As DNA, the CDR3 is TGCAGCGTCCTTGGCGGGAGCCCTTTCACAGATACGCAGTATTTT. It translates to CSVLGGSPFTDTQYF.

This sequence joins TRBV2 and TRBJ2-7, with 13 positions matching TRBD2. This CDR3 region has 14 residues. Germline V lookup: CDR1 SNHLY, CDR2 FYNNEI. Trimming took 7 bases from V and 8 from J; bases not matched to a gene: 8. CDR3 in amino acids: CASTTTSGRSQQYF. In nucleotides, the CDR3 is TGTGCCAGCACGACGACTAGCGGGAGGTCTCAGCAGTACTTC.

The J gene is TRBJ2-5, the V gene TRBV6-5; D possibly corresponds to TRBD2 (7 bases). V lost 4 bases and J 4 bases, leaving 19 bases between the germline ends. The CDR3 length is 16 residues. Germline-derived CDR1 and CDR2 are MNHEY and SVGAGI. The CDR3 loop is CASSSGAGVGIETQYF. The DNA of the CDR3 is TGTGCCAGCAGTTCGGGGGCGGGAGTTGGGATAGAGACCCAGTACTTC.

This clone has more than one count but fewer than ten. The rearrangement links TRBV5-1 to TRBJ2-3; 7 nucleotides match TRBD2. V trimming: 5 bases; J trimming: 8 bases; junction bases outside the gene matches: 5. CDR1 and CDR2 from the germline V gene are SGHRS and YFSETQ. The CDR3 spans 12 residues. Written as DNA, the CDR3 is TGCGCCAGCAGAGAGGGAGGGAGTACGCAGTATTTT. It encodes CASREGGSTQYF.

This chain uses TRBV19 with TRBJ2-7; tentative D call: TRBD2 (5 bases). CDR3 length: 11 amino acids. Trimming cost V 6 bases and J 3 bases, with 6 bases left between them. The germline V gene encodes CDR1 LNHDA and CDR2 SQIVND (reference sequence). The DNA of the CDR3 is TGTGCCAGTAGCCGGGGCTACGAGCAGTACTTC. Residues: CASSRGYEQYF.

This clone has a handful of counts. V usage is TRBV7-9 and J usage is TRBJ1-1, with unresolved D. Germline V gives CDR1 SEHNR, CDR2 FQNEAQ (reference sequence). The ends were cut back, 1 base at V and 9 bases at J, with 12 bases in the middle. There are 13 residues in the CDR3. The CDR3 DNA reads TGTGCCAGCAGCTTAGGGGAGACCGGAAAAGCTTTCTTT. Amino acid sequence: CASSLGETGKAFF. The full variable domain, with the rest looked up from reference TRBV7-9 and TRBJ1-1, is DTGVSQNPRHKITKRGQNVTFRCDPISEHNRLYWYRQTLGQGPEFLTYFQNEAQLEKSRLLSDRFSAERPKGSFSTLEIQRTEQGDSAMYLCASSLGETGKAFFGQGTRLTVV.

The J gene is TRBJ2-1, the V gene TRBV9; 8 nucleotides align to TRBD2. CDR1 and CDR2 (germline): SGDLS, YYNGEE. This CDR3 contains 15 residues. V shed 0 bases, J shed 8 bases, and the junction held 7 bases outside the gene matches. CDR3 DNA: TGTGCCAGCAGCGTAGGTGGGCTAGCGGGCTATGAGCAGTTCTTC. Translated: CASSVGGLAGYEQFF.

This rearrangement joins TRBV7-9 to TRBJ1-2; no reliable D call. The CDR3 has 16 amino acids. Trimming took off 0 bases at V and 4 bases at J, with 15 bases between the two ends. Germline V gene sequence: CDR1 SEHNR, CDR2 FQNEAQ (reference sequence). CDR3 sequence: CASSLAFVTQVYGYTF. As DNA, the CDR3 is TGTGCCAGCAGCTTAGCCTTCGTGACGCAGGTCTATGGCTACACCTTC.

A few counts support this clone. This chain uses TRBV5-1 with TRBJ2-5, with TRBD2 matching over 7 bases. Germline-derived CDR1 and CDR2 are SGHRS and YFSETQ. V trimming: 4 bases; J trimming: 2 bases; junction bases outside the gene matches: 5. The CDR3 loop spans 14 amino acids. The CDR3 nucleotides are TGCGCCAGCAGCGTCGGGACTACGCAAGAGACCCAGTACTTC. Translation gives CASSVGTTQETQYF.

In the case of this clone: The same CDR3 also results from other DNA sequences found in this sample. This chain connects TRBV5-1 to TRBJ2-3; 7 bases align to TRBD2. V dropped 4 bases and J dropped 4; count of bases not matched to a gene: 0. CDR1 is SGHRS and CDR2 is YFSETQ in the germline V gene. The CDR3 sequence is 12 residues long. The CDR3 loop reads CASSLAADTQYF. Written as DNA, the CDR3 is TGCGCCAGCAGCCTAGCGGCAGATACGCAGTATTTT.

V and J are TRBV25-1 and TRBJ2-7; tentatively, D is TRBD1 (6 bases). Germline CDR1 and CDR2: MGHDK and SYGVNS. The CDR3 extends over 13 amino acids. The V gene lost 1 base and the J gene lost 4 bases, with 8 bases spanning the gap. The CDR3 spells CASSEWQGYEQYF. The DNA for the CDR3 is TGTGCCAGCAGTGAATGGCAGGGGTACGAGCAGTACTTC.

As for this clone: This specimen includes other DNA sequences encoding the same CDR3. CDR3 region: CASSFRGNTEAFF. In nucleotides, the CDR3 is TGTGCCAGCAGCTTCCGAGGGAACACTGAAGCTTTCTTT. The gene calls are TRBV7-2 and TRBJ1-1, with D uncertain. V lost 3 bases and J lost 1, with 6 bases in between. This CDR3 comprises 13 residues. Per germline, CDR1 SGHTA and CDR2 FQGNSA.

This CDR3 is CASSQDWGLAGGGNEQFF. CDR3 sequence (DNA): TGCGCCAGCAGCCAAGACTGGGGACTAGCGGGAGGGGGCAATGAGCAGTTCTTC. The chain uses TRBV4-3 and TRBJ2-1; 16 nucleotides match TRBD2. Germline-derived CDR1 and CDR2 are LGHNA and YSLEER. The CDR3 sequence is 18 residues long. With 0 bases clipped from V and 6 bases from J, the junction kept 5 bases outside the gene matches.

The V call is TRBV5-1, the J call TRBJ2-3, with 11 nucleotides matching TRBD2. The germline CDR1 and CDR2 sequences are SGHRS and YFSETQ. This CDR3 spans 16 amino acids. Losses at the gene ends were 0 bases for V and 1 base for J; bases not matched to a gene: 1. CDR3 protein: CASSLEGLAGTDTQYF. For the CDR3, the DNA is TGCGCCAGCAGCTTGGAGGGACTAGCGGGCACAGATACGCAGTATTTT.

This clone came up a few times. This chain links TRBV30 with TRBJ1-5; unclear D gene. V was pared by 5 bases and J by 7 bases, with 12 bases between. Germline CDR1 GTSNPN, CDR2 SVGIG (reference sequence). This CDR3 contains 12 residues. The CDR3 nucleotides are TGTGCCTGGGATTTCTCTGGCCAGCCCCAGCATTTT. Translation gives CAWDFSGQPQHF.

The chain recombines TRBV18 with TRBJ2-5; D not resolved. Germline CDR1 reads KGHSH; CDR2 reads LQKENI. Trimming shortened V by 3 bases and J by 5 bases, and 13 bases separated the two germline ends. CDR3 size: 14 residues. DNA for the CDR3: TGTGCCAGCTCACCGTCCCGGGTCCGGGAGACCCAGTACTTC. Translation: CASSPSRVRETQYF.